Sequencing of this TCR beta chain was carried out in a study of blood T cells in healthy people across ages (dated by TCRdb to between 2015 and 2016). For context, the study as a whole: In model experiments, template switching captured roughly one uniquely barcoded TCR beta cDNA molecule for every two T cells. Age-related changes in TCR beta repertoire diversity were measured in the study by deep sequencing normalized with unique cDNA molecular identifiers. Using the same blood draw, the study looked at two additional independent replicas of 1 million unique cDNA reads for two donors, one aged 18 to 30 and the other aged 80 or older. Donors were grouped into four age groups: young (average approximately 15 years), middle-aged (39), aged (around 62) and long-lived (approximately 78). To avoid experimental bias, donors of different ages were randomly spread across the sequencing lanes.

The donors were roughly 39 Caucasian individuals from Russia, aged about 6 to 100 years, who were systemically healthy. Approximately 9.3 milliliters of peripheral blood were drawn from each donor into EDTA-treated Vacutainer tubes. Ficoll-Paque density-gradient centrifugation was used to isolate PBMCs, with at least 6 million per sample. Total RNA was extracted from PBMCs with Trizol reagent, with at least 5.5 micrograms obtained per sample. For every donor, flow cytometry on a PBMC aliquot measured the percentage of naive CD45RAhigh/CD27high T cells. The library was made by 5' RACE. The data were produced on an Illumina HiSeq 2500. A second about 7 to 11 cycle PCR used a sample-barcoded 5' primer and a J-beta primer mix. A template-switch 5' adaptor carrying 12 random nucleotides introduced a unique molecular identifier onto each TCR beta cDNA molecule. At least 2.5 million CDR3-containing paired-end reads were obtained from each sample. First-strand cDNA synthesis was performed from all RNA using the Mint cDNA synthesis kit, with priming by a TRBC-specific oligonucleotide. Following uracil-DNA glycosylase treatment, all cDNA underwent a first 18-cycle PCR with the universal primers M1SS and BC2_uni_R. Regarding the original processing steps: For normalization, 1 million high-quality reads, each with a distinct molecular identifier, were randomly selected from each sample. Reads sharing molecular identifiers were discarded rather than binned into consensus sequences. MiTCR, with a Q25 quality threshold and the strictest error-elimination algorithm, was used for CDR3 identification, clonotype clustering and error correction. Lower-bound total TCR beta diversity was estimated with a nonparametric unseen species model using Euler transformation. TCRdb trimmed the raw reads at Q25, called clones with MiXCR and kept productive beta chains. Every entry covers one CDR3 protein and lists the most common genes and DNA from its rows. The V and J calls follow TCRdb's processing rather than the paper's. The sample table holds 1.5 million to 2 million distinct CDR3 sequences, of which 28% were seen once. The top ten clones comprise around 7.7% of the sample.

From the germline V gene, CDR1 is MNHEY and CDR2 is SVGAGI. Taken from cysteine to phenylalanine, the CDR3 has 15 residues. Only the CDR3 DNA stays, 45 bases, in frame from base 1. Deletion took 2 bases off V and 6 bases off J, with a span of 16 bases between the germline ends. In this sample, this clonotype turned up many times. The specificity of this receptor is unknown. Base qualities are not provided; no much larger clone lies one nucleotide away. The full study reports these points: Donor CMV infection status was unknown, potentially confounding age-related changes in expanded clonotypes. As age increased, observed TCR beta diversity per million T cells dropped in a roughly linear way, and a significant reduction was already evident by age 40. Since profiling was done on bulk unsorted PBMCs, naive and antigen-experienced compartments could not be conclusively compared. The percentage of naive T cells measured by flow cytometry correlated strongly with observed TCR beta diversity. Compared with the aged group, the long-lived group had more naive CD4+ T cells, fewer expanded clones and increased TCR diversity, suggesting age selection. Estimates of total diversity based on one million sequenced T cells were considered lower bounds and underestimates.

Here the chain combines TRBV6-5 and TRBJ1-1, and TRBD1 may be the D gene, going by 6 matching bases. Material for sequencing was blood. The sequence derives from a woman in her thirties in good health. This receptor has the CDR3 CASSYEGARGAEAFF. The nucleotide sequence reads TGTGCCAGCAGTTACGAGGGCGCGAGGGGGGCTGAAGCTTTCTTT.